This T cell receptor beta chain was obtained from a study of metastatic and nonmetastatic thyroid tumors. Study background: Repertoires were compared across blood and tumor or nodule tissue from malignant and benign thyroid patients. Study outcomes and limitations: Malignant thyroid tumors reportedly exceeded benign nodules significantly in TCR beta diversity, with the difference appearing in blood and tumor.

The germline gives CDR1 SQVTM, CDR2 ANQGSEA. The V end lost 2 bases, the J end lost 9 bases, and 14 bases lay between the germline ends. The CDR3 extends over 13 amino acids. Every patient was untreated before thyroid surgery. TCRdb re-called the PCR reads through MiXCR. Of approximately 40,000 clones listed, about 10% are singletons. This clone came up many times. What it binds is not known. This sequence joins TRBV29-1 and TRBJ1-5, with D possibly TRBD1 on 5 matching bases. The sequence was obtained from a female donor with papillary thyroid cancer or a benign thyroid nodule (not recorded which). Some clones in this sample may be carry-over from other donors' samples. Sequenced input: blood. The DNA of the CDR3 is TGCAGCGTTGAACTCAGACCCGGGGCGCCCCAGCATTTT. Amino acid sequence: CSVELRPGAPQHF.